These T cell receptor beta chains were read from a single sample in a study of T cells after yellow fever vaccination. MiXCR, run by TCRdb on the 5' RACE reads, gives a single entry per CDR3 protein. This sample has around 310,000 distinct CDR3 sequences, with 3% to 4.5% found just once. The sequenced sample was PBMCs, obtained on the day of the yellow fever booster vaccination. These receptors all stem from a man aged 18 to 29 who received the YFV17D yellow fever vaccine. CDR3s include the opening cysteine and the closing phenylalanine or tryptophan.

v_call cdr3_aa
TRBV18 CASSPGGGLDTQYF
TRBV12-3/TRBV12-4 CATRTGTGFTGELFF
TRBV6-2/TRBV6-3 CASSYSDSGTDTQYF
TRBV10-2 CASSEGQGFNTGELFF
TRBV12-3/TRBV12-4 CASSSLDRRYEQYF
TRBV6-2/TRBV6-3 CASSLQLGVEKLFF
TRBV4-1 CASSETSENTEAFF
TRBV7-2 CASSSDPLYYGYTF
TRBV6-5 CASSYTGGVYNEQFF
TRBV7-9 CASSLGTVSYNEQFF
TRBV27 CASSFGTGRFEQYF
TRBV7-6 CASSLTLESNSPLHF
TRBV10-1 CASSAITIPDTQYF